This T cell receptor beta chain was observed in a study of graft-versus-host responses after intestinal transplantation. Study overall: Recipients were all induced with anti-thymocyte globulin, then given tacrolimus and steroids for about 3 years. Study-level findings and limits: The highest levels of circulating GvH clones went along with early declines in HvG clones after transplant. The recipient marrow held GvH clones, and some of them showed up first in ileum or blood.

V gave up 2 bases and J gave up 8 bases, with 7 bases separating them. The CDR3 runs to 12 residues. The germline V gene encodes CDR1 MDHEN and CDR2 SYDVKM. Assay: immunoSEQ multiplex PCR; the TCRdb copy retains only in-frame clones and omits some. The sample has around 110,000 clones, more than 80% seen once. The sample holds one count of this clone. Its antigen is still unknown. This TCR was sampled from a human donor who was the organ donor for an intestinal transplant. The rearrangement joins TRBV28 to TRBJ2-1; D is uncertain. Sample: unstimulated CD4+ T cells sorted from spleen or lymph node cells, taken before transplant. The CDR3 reads CASSLGRDEQFF. The CDR3 DNA is TGTGCCAGCAGTTTAGGTCGGGATGAGCAGTTCTTC. The full variable domain, in which reference TRBV28 and TRBJ2-1 provide the parts outside the CDR3, is DVKVTQSSRYLVKRTGEKVFLECVQDMDHENMFWYRQDPGLGLRLIYFSYDVKMKEKGDIPEGYSVSREKKERFSLILESASTNQTSMYLCASSLGRDEQFFGPGTRLTVL.